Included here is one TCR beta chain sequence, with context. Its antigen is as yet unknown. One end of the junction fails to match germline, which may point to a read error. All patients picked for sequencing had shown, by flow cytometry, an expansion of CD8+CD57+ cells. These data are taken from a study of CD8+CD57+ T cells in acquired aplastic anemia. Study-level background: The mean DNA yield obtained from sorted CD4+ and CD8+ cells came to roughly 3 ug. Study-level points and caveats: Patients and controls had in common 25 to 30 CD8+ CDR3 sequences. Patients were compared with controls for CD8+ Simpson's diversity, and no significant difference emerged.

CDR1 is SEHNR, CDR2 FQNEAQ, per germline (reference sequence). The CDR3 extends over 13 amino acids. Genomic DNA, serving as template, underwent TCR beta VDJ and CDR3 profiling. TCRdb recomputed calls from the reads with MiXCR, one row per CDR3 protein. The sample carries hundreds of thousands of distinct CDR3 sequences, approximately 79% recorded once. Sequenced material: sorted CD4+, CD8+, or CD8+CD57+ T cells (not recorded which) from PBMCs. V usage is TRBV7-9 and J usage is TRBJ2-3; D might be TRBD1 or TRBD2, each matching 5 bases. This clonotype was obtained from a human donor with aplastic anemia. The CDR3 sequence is CASGDGVTETQDF. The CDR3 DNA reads TGTGCCAGCGGGGACGGGGTGACAGAGACGCAGGATTTT. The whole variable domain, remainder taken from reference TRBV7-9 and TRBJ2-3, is DTGVSQNPRHKITKRGQNVTFRCDPISEHNRLYWYRQTLGQGPEFLTYFQNEAQLEKSRLLSDRFSAERPKGSFSTLEIQRTEQGDSAMYLCASGDGVTETQDFGPGTRLTVL.